This entry lists 12 T cell receptor beta chains sequenced from one sample in a study of T cell clones after liver transplantation. This table comes from immunoSEQ multiplex PCR, and its TCRdb copy is limited to in-frame clones, with some not included. Seen here are roughly 70,000 clones, about four fifths observed once, and the top ten hold about 0.6%. This material consisted of CD4+ T cells from blood, taken before liver transplant. The receptors were gathered from a human donor who received a liver transplant.

The rearrangement joins TRBV28 to TRBJ1-2, with D uncertain. V shed 6 bases and J shed 3 bases, with 8 bases lying between them. The CDR3 totals 12 residues. CDR1 is MDHEN and CDR2 is SYDVKM in the germline V gene. Here the CDR3 reads CASSPDHYGYTF. DNA for the CDR3: TGTGCCAGCAGCCCGGACCACTATGGCTACACCTTC.

DNA for the CDR3: TGTGCCAGCAGTGTGGAGGGCGCAGGGGGCGGGGGTGAGCAGTACTTC. Its translation is CASSVEGAGGGGEQYF. The rearrangement uses TRBV2 and TRBJ2-7; D is possibly TRBD1 (8 bases). CDR1 and CDR2 (germline): SNHLY, FYNNEI. The CDR3 contains 16 residues. Trimming pared 4 bases from V and 7 bases from J, leaving 23 bases between.

This chain joins TRBV4-1 and TRBJ2-7; either TRBD1 or TRBD2 may fit D (5 bases each). There are 14 residues in the CDR3. Trimming took 3 bases from V and 1 from J, leaving 10 bases between them. Germline CDR1 MGHRA, CDR2 YSYEKL. The CDR3 protein is CASSQMGESYEQYF. The CDR3 DNA reads as TGCGCCAGCAGCCAGATGGGGGAGTCCTACGAGCAGTACTTC.

This clone was recorded once. This chain connects TRBV19 to TRBJ1-1, with 9 bases identical to TRBD1. This CDR3 has 15 residues. The V and J ends lost 6 bases and 1 base, in that order; junction bases with no gene match: 6. Germline V gene lookup returns CDR1 LNHDA and CDR2 SQIVND (reference sequence). CDR3 DNA sequence: TGTGCCAGTAGCGACAAACAGGGGGCGAACACTGAAGCTTTCTTT. Residues: CASSDKQGANTEAFF.

This clone was recorded once. The V and J genes are TRBV7-2 and TRBJ1-2; 7 bases line up with TRBD1. J gave up 6 bases and V 5 bases, and 6 bases lay outside the gene matches. The CDR3 is 13 residues long. Germline lookup yields CDR1 SGHTA and CDR2 FQGNSA. The CDR3 bases are TGTGCCAGCAGCCCACAGGGGATCCATGGCTACACCTTC. It specifies CASSPQGIHGYTF.

This clone was seen a handful of times. This chain links TRBV7-2 with TRBJ2-3; 10 bases agree with TRBD2. The CDR3 has 19 residues. From germline, CDR1 is SGHTA and CDR2 FQGNSA. Trimming cost V 1 base and J 3 bases; bases outside gene matches: 13. The CDR3 loop is CASSLVPSGSSVGTDTQYF. The DNA of the CDR3 is TGTGCCAGCAGCTTAGTTCCTAGCGGGAGTTCGGTGGGAACAGATACGCAGTATTTT.

The chain is built from TRBV29-1 and TRBJ2-2, with D perhaps TRBD2 (5 bases). V lost 4 bases, J lost 0 bases, and 12 bases lay in between. Germline V gives CDR1 SQVTM, CDR2 ANQGSEA. This CDR3 spans 15 amino acids. As DNA, the CDR3 is TGCAGCGTTGGGGGAGTAACCGCGAACACCGGGGAGCTGTTTTTT. It codes for CSVGGVTANTGELFF.

The chain joins TRBV29-1 to TRBJ2-7, with D perhaps TRBD1 (6 bases). Trimming pared 4 bases from V and 4 bases from J, leaving 11 bases between. The CDR3 runs to 12 residues. CDR1 is SQVTM, CDR2 ANQGSEA, per germline. The CDR3 reads CSVAGAPYEQYF. CDR3 nucleotides: TGCAGCGTTGCAGGGGCCCCTTACGAGCAGTACTTC.

This clone appeared a single time. V is TRBV7-8 and J is TRBJ2-1, with TRBD2 matching over 14 bases. The junction had 19 bases not matched to a gene; V was cut back by 2 bases and J by 10 bases. CDR3 size: 20 residues. CDR1 and CDR2 (germline): SGHVS, FQNEAQ. The CDR3 coding sequence is TGTGCCAGCAGCTTAACAGCCGGACTAGCGGGAGGTTTTCGGGCGACAGAGCAGTTCTTC. Translating gives CASSLTAGLAGGFRATEQFF.

This clone has only a few counts. The chain joins TRBV5-6 to TRBJ1-1, with a weak D call TRBD1 (6 bases). Deletions cut 1 base from V and 4 bases from J, with 20 bases between. The germline V gene has CDR1 SGHDT and CDR2 YYEEEE. The CDR3 is made up of 17 amino acids. The CDR3 DNA is TGTGCCAGCAGCTTGCTTCGAACAGGGATTGTGGGCACTGAAGCTTTCTTT. Residues: CASSLLRTGIVGTEAFF. Filled out from reference TRBV5-6 and TRBJ1-1, the complete variable domain reads DAGVTQSPTHLIKTRGQQVTLRCSPKSGHDTVSWYQQALGQGPQFIFQYYEEEERQRGNFPDRFSGHQFPNYSSELNVNALLLGDSALYLCASSLLRTGIVGTEAFFGQGTRLTVV.

This clone was detected once. The chain recombines TRBV13 with TRBJ2-1, with D perhaps given as TRBD1 or TRBD2 (5 bases each). Trimming took off 5 bases at V and 3 bases at J, with 23 bases between the two ends. The CDR3 is 18 residues long. Germline-derived CDR1 and CDR2 are PRHDT and FYEKMQ (reference sequence). The CDR3 protein is CASSAEGLASGFYNEQFF. For the CDR3, the DNA is TGTGCCAGCAGCGCAGAGGGGTTAGCGAGCGGATTCTACAATGAGCAGTTCTTC.

This sequence joins TRBV6-5 and TRBJ1-5; 7 positions agree with TRBD1. The trim removed 4 bases at V and 4 bases at J, leaving 7 bases unmatched. The CDR3 has 15 amino acids. The germline V gene has CDR1 MNHEY and CDR2 SVGAGI. The CDR3, as DNA: TGTGCCAGCAGTTTAAACAACAGGGGTAATCAGCCCCAGCATTTT. Residues: CASSLNNRGNQPQHF.